The present entry profiles one T cell receptor beta chain with its context. As yet, its antigen is unknown. This CDR3 is built from 15 residues. Germline CDR1 ENHRY, CDR2 SYGVKD. The ends were cut back, 2 bases at V and 0 bases at J, with 7 bases in the middle. These data are taken from a study of OX40 agonist ivuxolimab in advanced cancers. The overall study: Patients were given ivuxolimab, an antibody that agonizes OX40 (CD134). A mean age of roughly 62 years, range roughly 23 to 79, was recorded, and approximately 79% were male. Study results and caveats: Part of the nonresponder group also had normalized T-cell clonal expansion that was low.

Profiled with immunoSEQ multiplex PCR; TCRdb holds only in-frame clones, not every one. The table has roughly 67,000 clones, about 91% seen once. The chain carries TRBV10-3 and TRBJ2-2; no clear D gene. The material sequenced was CD4+ or CD8+ T cells sorted from blood, taken in a trial of the OX40 agonist ivuxolimab. This clonotype was sampled from an adult with an advanced solid tumor such as melanoma, head and neck, liver or kidney cancer. CDR3 DNA: TGTGCCATCAGTGAGATCGAGTCGAACACCGGGGAGCTGTTTTTT. Its protein is CAISEIESNTGELFF.